The 20 T cell receptor beta chains presented below share a single source sample, sequenced in a study of Graves' ophthalmopathy and Graves' hyperthyroidism. Amplification of TCR beta CDR3 regions used RNA transcripts. Scientists carried out first-round RT-PCR using HTBI primers and then a second-round multiplex PCR. TCRdb ran MiXCR on the multiplex PCR reads and lists one entry per CDR3 protein. The table records 350,000 to 400,000 distinct CDR3 sequences, approximately 15% of them present only once. Sequences were obtained from peripheral blood. The source of these receptors is a woman younger than 30 with stable Graves' hyperthyroidism.

This clonotype occurred many times. The rearrangement uses TRBV5-1 and TRBJ1-1, with D possibly being TRBD1 (6 bases). The germline V and J ends were trimmed by 3 bases and 6 bases, with 15 bases remaining between them. The germline V gene has CDR1 SGHRS and CDR2 YFSETQ. The CDR3 loop spans 14 amino acids. CDR3 loop: CASSSGTPTAEAFF. The DNA of the CDR3 is TGCGCCAGCAGCTCCGGGACACCGACCGCTGAAGCTTTCTTT.

Ten or more counts support this clonotype. The V and J genes are TRBV6-5 and TRBJ1-3, with D perhaps TRBD1 (6 bases). This CDR3 spans 14 amino acids. Deletions cut 6 bases from V and 3 bases from J, with 12 bases between. Germline lookup yields CDR1 MNHEY and CDR2 SVGAGI. For the CDR3, the DNA is TGTGCCAGCAGCCACAGGGTTAATGGAAACACCATATATTTT. Residues: CASSHRVNGNTIYF.

This clonotype showed up many times. The CDR3: CASSLGLAPGTEAFF. Written as DNA, the CDR3 is TGTGCCAGCAGCTTGGGGTTAGCTCCAGGGACTGAAGCTTTCTTT. The rearrangement links TRBV5-8 to TRBJ1-1; D may be TRBD1 (5 bases). The ends were cut back, 0 bases at V and 5 bases at J, with 14 bases in the middle. The germline gives CDR1 SGHTS, CDR2 YDEGEE. CDR3 length: 15 amino acids.

The rearrangement joins TRBV6-2 or TRBV6-3 to TRBJ2-5, with 13 bases lining up with TRBD2. The germline V gene has CDR1 MNHEY and CDR2 SVGEGT. The CDR3 contains 14 residues. The V segment lost 10 bases and the J segment 4 bases; nucleotides outside the gene matches: 6. DNA for the CDR3: TGTGCCACCCTCACTAGCGGGGGGGTAGAGACCCAGTACTTC. Residues: CATLTSGGVETQYF.

This clonotype was seen repeatedly, ten times or more. The chain recombines TRBV11-2 with TRBJ2-5; D may be TRBD2 (5 bases). CDR3 length equals 16 residues. Germline CDR1 reads SGHAT; CDR2 reads FQNNGV. The V end lost 5 bases, the J end lost 2 bases, and 18 bases lay between the germline ends. The CDR3 is CASSPVGLTHQETQYF. In DNA form, the CDR3 reads TGTGCCAGCAGCCCGGTTGGACTGACCCATCAAGAGACCCAGTACTTC.

This clonotype was observed many times. The chain carries TRBV12-3 or TRBV12-4 and TRBJ2-5, with a weak D call TRBD1 (6 bases). V was cut by 3 bases and J by 4 bases, with 12 bases left in between. The CDR3 totals 14 residues. The CDR3 region has the DNA TGTGCCAGCAGTTTCACGACAGGACGAGAGACCCAGTACTTC. Residues: CASSFTTGRETQYF.

The sample holds many counts of this clonotype. The chain links TRBV5-1 to TRBJ2-7, with 7 nucleotides matching TRBD1. Germline V gene data show CDR1 as SGHRS and CDR2 as YFSETQ. This CDR3 has 15 residues. The junction had 13 bases not matched to a gene; V was cut back by 3 bases and J by 7 bases. The CDR3 nucleotides are TGCGCCAGCAGCTCACCCCGGGACAGTCATACTGAGCAGTACTTC. This encodes CASSSPRDSHTEQYF.

CDR3 protein: CASSSLPGQNSPNTGELFF. The CDR3 bases are TGCGCCAGCAGCTCGCTACCGGGACAGAACTCACCGAACACCGGGGAGCTGTTTTTT. This chain links TRBV5-1 with TRBJ2-2; 7 bases fit TRBD1. V lost 3 bases, J lost 0 bases, and 14 bases stayed unmatched. Per germline, CDR1 SGHRS and CDR2 YFSETQ. This CDR3 region has 19 residues.

This clonotype appeared many times. The J gene is TRBJ2-2, the V gene TRBV9; possibly TRBD1 or TRBD2 for D (5 bases each). Trimming took off 6 bases at V and 1 base at J, with 13 bases between the two ends. In germline, CDR1 is SGDLS, CDR2 YYNGEE. The CDR3 covers 15 residues. CDR3 bases: TGTGCCAGCACCCTCGGGGACCTGAACACCGGGGAGCTGTTTTTT. Its translation is CASTLGDLNTGELFF.

This clonotype has a count of ten or more. The V and J genes are TRBV6-1 and TRBJ2-2, with D possibly TRBD1 on 6 matching bases. Trimming shortened V by 7 bases and J by 6 bases, and 12 bases separated the two germline ends. The germline CDR1 and CDR2 sequences are MNHNS and SASEGT. CDR3 length: 13 residues. CDR3 amino acids: CASTRQGSGELFF. CDR3 sequence (DNA): TGTGCCAGCACCCGCCAGGGGTCCGGGGAGCTGTTTTTT.

This clonotype was seen many times. The V gene is TRBV12-5, the J gene TRBJ1-1; the D gene is possibly TRBD1 (6 bases). V gave up 0 bases and J gave up 4 bases, with 24 bases separating them. This CDR3 spans 19 amino acids. Germline assignment: CDR1 LGHNT and CDR2 FRNRAP. CDR3 sequence reads: CASGLVLGQLIQGGTEAFF. CDR3 coding DNA: TGTGCTAGTGGTTTGGTACTGGGTCAACTGATACAGGGAGGCACTGAAGCTTTCTTT.

This clonotype was observed at least ten times. V and J are TRBV11-2 and TRBJ2-7; 7 bases line up with TRBD2. This CDR3 comprises 14 residues. CDR1 and CDR2 from the germline V gene are SGHAT and FQNNGV. With V trimmed by 1 base and J by 4 bases, 4 bases remained unmatched. In nucleotides, the CDR3 is TGTGCCAGCAGCTTAGTCGCGGGGGAATACGAGCAGTACTTC. As protein: CASSLVAGEYEQYF. Variable domain in full (rest from reference TRBV11-2 and TRBJ2-7): EAGVAQSPRYKIIEKRQSVAFWCNPISGHATLYWYQQILGQGPKLLIQFQNNGVVDDSQLPKDRFSAERLKGVDSTLKIQPAKLEDSAVYLCASSLVAGEYEQYFGPGTRLTVT.

This clonotype has just a few counts. The gene calls are TRBV29-1 and TRBJ2-7; D is perhaps TRBD2 (6 bases). The V end was cut by 3 bases, the J end by 6 bases, with 9 bases between. The V gene's germline CDR1 is SQVTM and CDR2 ANQGSEA. The CDR3 runs 11 residues. Written as DNA, the CDR3 is TGCAGCGTTGAGGAGGGGCGCGAGCAGTACTTC. Translating gives CSVEEGREQYF.

The sample holds many counts of this clonotype. The chain combines TRBV7-2 with TRBJ2-5, with 7 bases aligning to TRBD2. Germline V gene data show CDR1 as SGHTA and CDR2 as FQGNSA. This CDR3 has 15 amino acids. V gave up 0 bases and J gave up 3 bases; unmatched junction bases: 4. CDR3 sequence: CASSLAGGTKETQYF. CDR3 sequence (DNA): TGTGCCAGCAGCTTAGCGGGGGGGACCAAAGAGACCCAGTACTTC.

This clonotype came up many times. The chain links TRBV12-3 or TRBV12-4 to TRBJ1-5; D not resolved. The V gene lost 5 bases and the J gene lost 5 bases, with 10 bases spanning the gap. This CDR3 is 13 amino acids long. The CDR3 DNA sequence: TGTGCCAGCAGTCCGGACGTTTATCAGCCCCAGCATTTT. This encodes CASSPDVYQPQHF.

This clonotype has a count of ten or more. The chain combines TRBV24-1 with TRBJ1-5, with TRBD1 matching over 7 bases. Trimming removed 0 bases from V and 3 bases from J; junction bases left unmatched: 16. From germline, CDR1 is KGHDR and CDR2 SFDVKD. The CDR3 loop spans 20 amino acids. The CDR3 protein is CATSDLFNTGQYFFNQPQHF. The CDR3 region has the DNA TGTGCCACCAGTGATTTGTTTAATACGGGACAGTATTTTTTCAATCAGCCCCAGCATTTT.

The chain combines TRBV28 with TRBJ1-6, with D unresolved. Trimming left V 6 bases short and J 0 bases short, with 12 bases between. The CDR3 runs 16 residues. Germline V gene lookup returns CDR1 MDHEN and CDR2 SYDVKM. The CDR3 coding sequence is TGTGCCAGCAGAAAAGGAAGGAGCTCCTATAATTCACCCCTCCACTTT. Translation gives CASRKGRSSYNSPLHF.

The table lists this clonotype with a few counts. This chain joins TRBV2 and TRBJ1-5, with a tentative D call TRBD1 (6 bases). This CDR3 contains 13 residues. Germline V gene sequence: CDR1 SNHLY, CDR2 FYNNEI. With 2 bases removed from V and 5 bases from J, the gap between germline ends came to 7 bases. CDR3 DNA sequence: TGTGCCAGCAGTGAAAGGGGGGATCAGCCCCAGCATTTT. This translates into CASSERGDQPQHF.

This clonotype has ten or more counts. The gene calls are TRBV2 and TRBJ2-7; D not certain. Trimming cost V 6 bases and J 3 bases, with 12 bases left between them. The CDR3 spans 13 residues. The germline CDR1 and CDR2 sequences are SNHLY and FYNNEI. The CDR3 sequence is CASSPHQDYEQYF. CDR3 in DNA: TGTGCCAGCAGCCCCCATCAGGACTACGAGCAGTACTTC.

This clonotype was counted only a few times. The chain has TRBV7-6 and TRBJ2-2; TRBD1 agrees at 7 bases. The V segment lost 10 bases and the J segment 6 bases; nucleotides outside the gene matches: 5. This CDR3 spans 12 amino acids. CDR1 and CDR2 from the germline V gene are SGHVS and FNYEAQ. The CDR3 is CAIKQGPGELFF. CDR3 DNA sequence: TGTGCCATCAAACAGGGGCCCGGGGAGCTGTTTTTT.